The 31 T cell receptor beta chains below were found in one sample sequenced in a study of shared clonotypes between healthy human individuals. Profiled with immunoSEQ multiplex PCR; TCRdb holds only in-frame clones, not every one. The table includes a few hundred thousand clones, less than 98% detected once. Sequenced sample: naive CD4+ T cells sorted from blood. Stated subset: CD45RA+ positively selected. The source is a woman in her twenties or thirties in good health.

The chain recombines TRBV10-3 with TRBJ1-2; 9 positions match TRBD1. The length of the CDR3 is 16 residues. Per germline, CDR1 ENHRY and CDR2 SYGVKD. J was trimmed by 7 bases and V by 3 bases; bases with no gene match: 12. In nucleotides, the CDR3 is TGTGCCATCAGTGACGCCGGGACAGGGAAGATGGTTGGCTACACCTTC. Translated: CAISDAGTGKMVGYTF.

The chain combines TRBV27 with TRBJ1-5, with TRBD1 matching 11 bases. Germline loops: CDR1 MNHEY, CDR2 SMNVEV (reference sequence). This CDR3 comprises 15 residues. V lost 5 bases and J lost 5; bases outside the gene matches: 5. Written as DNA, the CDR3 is TGTGCCAGCAGTATGCGGACAGGGGGCTATCAGCCCCAGCATTTT. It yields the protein CASSMRTGGYQPQHF.

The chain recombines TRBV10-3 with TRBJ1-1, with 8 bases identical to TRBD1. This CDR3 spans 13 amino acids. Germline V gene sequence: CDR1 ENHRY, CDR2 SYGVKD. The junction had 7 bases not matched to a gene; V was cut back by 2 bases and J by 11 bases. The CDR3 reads CAISEGQTGAAFF. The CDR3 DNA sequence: TGTGCCATCAGTGAGGGGCAGACAGGGGCGGCTTTCTTT.

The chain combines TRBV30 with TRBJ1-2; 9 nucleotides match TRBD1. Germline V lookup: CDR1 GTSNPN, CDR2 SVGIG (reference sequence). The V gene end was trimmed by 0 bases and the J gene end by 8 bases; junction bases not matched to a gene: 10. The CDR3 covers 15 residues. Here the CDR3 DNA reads TGTGCCTGGAGTGTAGGTCCGGGACAGGGTGGAGGCTACACCTTC. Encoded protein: CAWSVGPGQGGGYTF.

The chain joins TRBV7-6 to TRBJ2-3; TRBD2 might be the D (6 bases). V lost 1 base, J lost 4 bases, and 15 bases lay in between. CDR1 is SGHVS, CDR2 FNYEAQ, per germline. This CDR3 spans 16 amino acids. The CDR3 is CASSLEAGLAADTQYF. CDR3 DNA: TGTGCCAGCAGCTTAGAAGCGGGCCTGGCGGCAGATACGCAGTATTTT.

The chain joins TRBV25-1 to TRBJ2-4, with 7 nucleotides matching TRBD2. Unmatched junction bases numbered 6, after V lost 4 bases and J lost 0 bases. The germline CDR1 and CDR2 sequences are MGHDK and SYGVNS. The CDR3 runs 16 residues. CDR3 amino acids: CASSVFPGGAKNIQYF. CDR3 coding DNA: TGTGCCAGCAGTGTCTTCCCGGGGGGAGCCAAAAACATTCAGTACTTC.

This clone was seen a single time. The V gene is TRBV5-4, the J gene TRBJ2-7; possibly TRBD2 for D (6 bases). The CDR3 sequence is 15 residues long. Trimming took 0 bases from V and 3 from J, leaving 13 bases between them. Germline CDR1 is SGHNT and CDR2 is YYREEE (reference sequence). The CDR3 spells CASSLGQGGFYEQYF. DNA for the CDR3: TGTGCCAGCAGCTTGGGCCAGGGAGGTTTCTACGAGCAGTACTTC.

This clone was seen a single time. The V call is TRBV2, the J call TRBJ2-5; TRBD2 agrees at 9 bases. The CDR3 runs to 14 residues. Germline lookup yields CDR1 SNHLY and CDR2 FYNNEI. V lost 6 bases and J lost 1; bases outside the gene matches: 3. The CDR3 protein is CASRTTSGQETQYF. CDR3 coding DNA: TGTGCCAGCAGGACGACTAGCGGCCAAGAGACCCAGTACTTC.

This chain's CDR3 is CASSIGQSSGNTIYF. The CDR3 DNA sequence: TGTGCCAGCAGCATTGGACAGAGCTCTGGAAACACCATATATTTT. The rearrangement joins TRBV7-2 to TRBJ1-3; possibly TRBD1 for D (6 bases). Trimming shortened V by 5 bases and J by 0 bases, and 11 bases separated the two germline ends. This CDR3 is 15 amino acids long. Germline-derived CDR1 and CDR2 are SGHTA and FQGNSA.

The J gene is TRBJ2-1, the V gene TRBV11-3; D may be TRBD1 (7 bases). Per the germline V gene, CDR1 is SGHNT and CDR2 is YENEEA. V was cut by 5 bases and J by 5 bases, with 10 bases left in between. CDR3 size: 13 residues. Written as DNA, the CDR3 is TGTGCCAGCAGCGCGGGACAGAACAATGAGCAGTTCTTC. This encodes CASSAGQNNEQFF.

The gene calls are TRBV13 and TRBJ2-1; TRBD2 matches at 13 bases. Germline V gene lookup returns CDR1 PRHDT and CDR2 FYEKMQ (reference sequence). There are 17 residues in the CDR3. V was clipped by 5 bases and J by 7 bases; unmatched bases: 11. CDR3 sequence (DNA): TGTGCCAGCAGCCGGCGGTTACTAGCGGGAGGGGGGAATGAGCAGTTCTTC. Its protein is CASSRRLLAGGGNEQFF.

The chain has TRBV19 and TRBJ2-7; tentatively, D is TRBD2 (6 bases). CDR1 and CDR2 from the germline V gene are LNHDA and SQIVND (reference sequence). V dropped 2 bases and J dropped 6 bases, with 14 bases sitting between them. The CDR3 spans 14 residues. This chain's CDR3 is CASSITNGAGEQYF. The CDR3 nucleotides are TGTGCCAGTAGTATAACTAACGGAGCGGGCGAGCAGTACTTC.

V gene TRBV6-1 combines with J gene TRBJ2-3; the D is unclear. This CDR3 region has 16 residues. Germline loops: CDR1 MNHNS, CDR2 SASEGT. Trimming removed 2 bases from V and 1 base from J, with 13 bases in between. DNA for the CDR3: TGTGCCAGCAGTGAATCTTATGGCTACCGCACAGATACGCAGTATTTT. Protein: CASSESYGYRTDTQYF.

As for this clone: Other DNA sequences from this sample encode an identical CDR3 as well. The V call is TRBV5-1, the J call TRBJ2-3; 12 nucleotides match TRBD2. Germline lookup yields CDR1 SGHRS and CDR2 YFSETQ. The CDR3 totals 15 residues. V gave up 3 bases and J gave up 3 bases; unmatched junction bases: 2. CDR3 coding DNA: TGCGCCAGCAGCTGGACTAGCGGGACGACAGATACGCAGTATTTT. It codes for CASSWTSGTTDTQYF.

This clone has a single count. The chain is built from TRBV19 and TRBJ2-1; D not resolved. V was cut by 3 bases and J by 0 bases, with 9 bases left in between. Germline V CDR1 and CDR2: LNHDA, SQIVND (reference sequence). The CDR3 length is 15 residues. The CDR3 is CASSMVSGSYNEQFF. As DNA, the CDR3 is TGTGCCAGTAGTATGGTGTCTGGCTCCTACAATGAGCAGTTCTTC.

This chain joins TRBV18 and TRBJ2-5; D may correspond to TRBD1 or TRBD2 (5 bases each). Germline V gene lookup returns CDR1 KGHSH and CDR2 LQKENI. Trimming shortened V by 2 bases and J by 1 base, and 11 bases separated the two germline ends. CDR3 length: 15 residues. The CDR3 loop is CASSPASGAQETQYF. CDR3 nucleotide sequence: TGTGCCAGCTCACCAGCCTCCGGGGCCCAAGAGACCCAGTACTTC.

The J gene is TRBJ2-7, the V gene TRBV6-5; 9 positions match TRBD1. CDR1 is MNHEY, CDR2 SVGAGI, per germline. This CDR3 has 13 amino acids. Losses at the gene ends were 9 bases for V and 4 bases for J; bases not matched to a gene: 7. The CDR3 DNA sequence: TGTGCCAGTCGACGGACAGGGGAATACGAGCAGTACTTC. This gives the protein CASRRTGEYEQYF.

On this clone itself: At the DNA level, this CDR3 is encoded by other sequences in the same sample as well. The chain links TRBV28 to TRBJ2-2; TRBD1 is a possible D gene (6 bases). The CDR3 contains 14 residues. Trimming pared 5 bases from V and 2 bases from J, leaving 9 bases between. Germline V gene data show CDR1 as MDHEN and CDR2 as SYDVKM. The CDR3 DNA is TGTGCCAGCAGTCCGGGACAAAACACCGGGGAGCTGTTTTTT. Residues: CASSPGQNTGELFF.

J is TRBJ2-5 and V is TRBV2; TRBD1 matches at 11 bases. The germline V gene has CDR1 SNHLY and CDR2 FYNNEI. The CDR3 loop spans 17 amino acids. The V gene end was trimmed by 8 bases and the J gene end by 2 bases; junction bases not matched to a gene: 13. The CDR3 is CASSFRTGGEFQETQYF. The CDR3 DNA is TGTGCCAGCTCTTTCCGGACAGGGGGCGAATTTCAAGAGACCCAGTACTTC.

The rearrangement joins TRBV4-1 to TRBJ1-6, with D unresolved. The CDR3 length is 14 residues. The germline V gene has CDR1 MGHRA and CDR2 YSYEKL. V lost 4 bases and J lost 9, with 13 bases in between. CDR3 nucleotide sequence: TGCGCCAGCAGCCGAACGAGTTTCAGTTCACCCCTCCACTTT. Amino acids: CASSRTSFSSPLHF.

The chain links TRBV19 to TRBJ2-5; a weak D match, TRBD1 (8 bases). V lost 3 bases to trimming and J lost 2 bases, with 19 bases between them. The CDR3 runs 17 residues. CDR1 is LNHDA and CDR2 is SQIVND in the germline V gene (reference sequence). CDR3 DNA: TGTGCCAGTAGTATGGACAGGGCCGGGGGGATTCAAGAGACCCAGTACTTC. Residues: CASSMDRAGGIQETQYF. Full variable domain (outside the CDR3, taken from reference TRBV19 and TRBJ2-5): DGGITQSPKYLFRKEGQNVTLSCEQNLNHDAMYWYRQDPGQGLRLIYYSQIVNDFQKGDIAEGYSVSREKKESFPLTVTSAQKNPTAFYLCASSMDRAGGIQETQYFGPGTRLLVL.

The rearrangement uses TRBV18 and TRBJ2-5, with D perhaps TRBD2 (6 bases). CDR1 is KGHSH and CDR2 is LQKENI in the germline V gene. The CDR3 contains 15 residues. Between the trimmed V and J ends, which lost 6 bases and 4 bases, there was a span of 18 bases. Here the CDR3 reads CASSPTRGAGETQYF. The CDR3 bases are TGTGCCAGCTCCCCGACGCGCGGGGCGGGAGAGACCCAGTACTTC.

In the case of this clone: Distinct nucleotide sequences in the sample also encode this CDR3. The CDR3 DNA follows: TGTGCCAGCAGCTTAGGGCGGAATCAGCCCCAGCATTTT. Translated: CASSLGRNQPQHF. This chain connects TRBV11-2 to TRBJ1-5; D remains ambiguous. Germline CDR1 reads SGHAT; CDR2 reads FQNNGV. Trimming shortened V by 1 base and J by 4 bases, and 5 bases separated the two germline ends. This CDR3 has 13 residues.

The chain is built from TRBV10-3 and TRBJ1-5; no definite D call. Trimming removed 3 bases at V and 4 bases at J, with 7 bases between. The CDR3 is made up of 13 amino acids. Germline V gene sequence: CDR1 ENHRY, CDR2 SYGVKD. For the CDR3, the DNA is TGTGCCATCAGTGACAGAGGAAATCAGCCCCAGCATTTT. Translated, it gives CAISDRGNQPQHF.

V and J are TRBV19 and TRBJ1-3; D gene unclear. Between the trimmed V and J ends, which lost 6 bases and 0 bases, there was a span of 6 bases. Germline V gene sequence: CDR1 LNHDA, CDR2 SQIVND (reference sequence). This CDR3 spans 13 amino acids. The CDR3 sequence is CASSMNSGNTIYF. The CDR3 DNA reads TGTGCCAGTAGCATGAACTCTGGAAACACCATATATTTT.

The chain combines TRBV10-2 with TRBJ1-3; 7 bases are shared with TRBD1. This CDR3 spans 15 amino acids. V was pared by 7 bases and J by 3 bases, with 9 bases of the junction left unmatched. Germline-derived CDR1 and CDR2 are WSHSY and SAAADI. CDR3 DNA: TGCGCCAGCACTTCCTCCGGGACAGTTGGAAACACCATATATTTT. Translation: CASTSSGTVGNTIYF.

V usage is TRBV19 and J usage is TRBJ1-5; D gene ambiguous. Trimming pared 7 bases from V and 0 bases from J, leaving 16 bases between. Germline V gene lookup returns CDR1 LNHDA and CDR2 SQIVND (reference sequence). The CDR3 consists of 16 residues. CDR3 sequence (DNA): TGTGCCAGTACTGAGGCAGGCGTATATAGCAATCAGCCCCAGCATTTT. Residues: CASTEAGVYSNQPQHF.

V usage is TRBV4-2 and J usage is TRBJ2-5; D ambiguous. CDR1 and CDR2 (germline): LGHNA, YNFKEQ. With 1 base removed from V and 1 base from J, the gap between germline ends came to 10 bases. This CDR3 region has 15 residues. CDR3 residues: CASSQGRQIQETQYF. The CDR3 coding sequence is TGTGCCAGCAGCCAAGGTCGCCAAATCCAAGAGACCCAGTACTTC.

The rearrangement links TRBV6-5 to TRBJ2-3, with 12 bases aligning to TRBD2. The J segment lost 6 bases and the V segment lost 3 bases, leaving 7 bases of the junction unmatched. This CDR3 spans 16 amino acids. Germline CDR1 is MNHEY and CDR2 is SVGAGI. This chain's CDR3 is CASSYETSGRWDTQYF. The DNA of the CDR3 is TGTGCCAGCAGTTATGAGACTAGCGGGAGATGGGATACGCAGTATTTT.

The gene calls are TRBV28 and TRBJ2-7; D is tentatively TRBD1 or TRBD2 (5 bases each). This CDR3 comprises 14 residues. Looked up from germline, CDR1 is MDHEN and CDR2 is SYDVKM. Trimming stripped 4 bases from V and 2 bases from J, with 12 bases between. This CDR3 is CASSYRDGPYEQYF. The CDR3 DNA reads TGTGCCAGCAGTTACCGGGACGGTCCCTACGAGCAGTACTTC.

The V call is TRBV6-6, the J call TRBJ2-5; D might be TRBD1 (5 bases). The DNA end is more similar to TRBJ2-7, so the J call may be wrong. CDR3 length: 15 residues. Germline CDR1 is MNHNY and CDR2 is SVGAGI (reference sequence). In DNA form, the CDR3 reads TGTGCCAGCAGTTACCCCCAGGGCACGAACTACGAGCAGTACTTC. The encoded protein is CASSYPQGTNYEQYF.